The 30 T cell receptor beta chains below come from one sample, sequenced in a study of technical replicates of blood from a few donors. The table came from immunoSEQ multiplex PCR; TCRdb's copy has only in-frame clones and leaves some out. The sample records 79,000 or so clones, about 92% being singletons. Sequencing was done on a sample of T cells isolated from PBMCs. The source of these receptors is a human donor in good health.

The V call is TRBV19, the J call TRBJ2-7, with TRBD1 as a possible D gene (5 bases). The CDR3 runs 16 residues. CDR1 and CDR2 (germline): LNHDA, SQIVND (reference sequence). V was trimmed by 2 bases and J by 0 bases, leaving 14 bases between them. CDR3 coding DNA: TGTGCCAGTAGTATAAAAGGGGCCGAGAGCTCCTACGAGCAGTACTTC. Protein sequence: CASSIKGAESSYEQYF.

The chain uses TRBV9 and TRBJ1-3; D is uncertain. V gave up 0 bases and J gave up 1 base, with 8 bases separating them. Per germline, CDR1 SGDLS and CDR2 YYNGEE. This CDR3 spans 15 amino acids. The CDR3 spells CASSVGGGSGNTIYF. The CDR3 coding sequence is TGTGCCAGCAGCGTAGGGGGAGGGTCTGGAAACACCATATATTTT. Complete variable domain (other parts from reference TRBV9 and TRBJ1-3): DSGVTQTPKHLITATGQRVTLRCSPRSGDLSVYWYQQSLDQGLQFLIQYYNGEERAKGNILERFSAQQFPDLHSELNLSSLELGDSALYFCASSVGGGSGNTIYFGEGSWLTVV.

The rearrangement uses TRBV4-2 and TRBJ2-2; TRBD2 agrees at 8 bases. J was trimmed by 6 bases and V by 2 bases; bases with no gene match: 11. The CDR3 loop spans 17 amino acids. Germline V CDR1 and CDR2: LGHNA, YNFKEQ. The CDR3: CASSQKTGLVVAGELFF. The CDR3 nucleotides are TGTGCCAGCAGCCAAAAAACGGGACTAGTGGTGGCCGGGGAGCTGTTTTTT.

Only a few counts were recorded for this clone. The chain recombines TRBV7-8 with TRBJ2-5, with TRBD1 matching 7 bases. V shed 6 bases and J 2 bases; nucleotides not matched to a gene: 6. The CDR3 sequence is 14 residues long. Germline V lookup: CDR1 SGHVS, CDR2 FQNEAQ. The CDR3 sequence is CASRHIRGQETQYF. In nucleotides, the CDR3 is TGTGCCAGCAGACATATCAGGGGGCAAGAGACCCAGTACTTC.

The V and J genes are TRBV2 and TRBJ1-1, with no clear D. Trimming cost V 8 bases and J 7 bases, with 8 bases left between them. The CDR3 has 10 amino acids. The V gene's germline CDR1 is SNHLY and CDR2 FYNNEI. The CDR3 loop reads CASLQHEAFF. The CDR3 coding sequence is TGTGCCAGCCTACAGCATGAAGCTTTCTTT.

V usage is TRBV25-1 and J usage is TRBJ1-1, with D tentatively TRBD1 (6 bases). The germline V gene has CDR1 MGHDK and CDR2 SYGVNS. There are 14 residues in the CDR3. Trimming removed 6 bases at V and 7 bases at J, with 18 bases between. The CDR3 loop is CASRATGLAGEAFF. In DNA, the CDR3 is TGTGCCAGCAGAGCTACAGGGCTTGCGGGTGAAGCTTTCTTT. The complete variable domain, with remaining parts taken from reference TRBV25-1 and TRBJ1-1, reads EADIYQTPRYLVIGTGKKITLECSQTMGHDKMYWYQQDPGMELHLIHYSYGVNSTEKGDLSSESTVSRIRTEHFPLTLESARPSHTSQYLCASRATGLAGEAFFGQGTRLTVV.

The gene calls are TRBV6-5 and TRBJ2-5; perhaps TRBD2 as D (5 bases). The CDR3 sequence is 13 residues long. V dropped 6 bases and J dropped 4 bases, with 12 bases sitting between them. Germline V lookup: CDR1 MNHEY, CDR2 SVGAGI. CDR3 sequence reads: CASSPSFPETQYF. CDR3 nucleotide sequence: TGTGCCAGCAGCCCTAGCTTCCCAGAGACCCAGTACTTC.

V is TRBV28 and J is TRBJ1-3; TRBD1 matches at 9 bases. V trimming: 5 bases; J trimming: 4 bases; junction bases outside the gene matches: 6. Germline V gene lookup returns CDR1 MDHEN and CDR2 SYDVKM. The CDR3 extends over 15 amino acids. CDR3 in DNA: TGTGCCAGCAGTCCGGGGACAGGGTACGGAAACACCATATATTTT. Residues: CASSPGTGYGNTIYF.

The chain is built from TRBV7-3 and TRBJ2-3; D is perhaps TRBD1 (5 bases). Per the germline V gene, CDR1 is SGHTA and CDR2 is FQGTGA. V lost 4 bases and J 5 bases, leaving 16 bases between the germline ends. This CDR3 comprises 15 residues. In DNA form, the CDR3 reads TGTGCCAGCAGCTGGGGCAGGTATTTACGAGATACGCAGTATTTT. Its protein product is CASSWGRYLRDTQYF.

A single count supports this clone. The chain has TRBV7-9 and TRBJ1-2; weak D call: TRBD1 (6 bases). Trimming stripped 5 bases from V and 0 bases from J, with 10 bases between. Germline-derived CDR1 and CDR2 are SEHNR and FQNEAQ (reference sequence). The length of the CDR3 is 14 residues. CDR3 nucleotide sequence: TGTGCCAGCAGCCCACAGGGAGCTAACTATGGCTACACCTTC. It yields the protein CASSPQGANYGYTF.

The V and J genes are TRBV10-3 and TRBJ2-7, with a possible D match to TRBD1 (6 bases). The CDR3 contains 11 residues. V lost 5 bases to trimming and J lost 6 bases, with 8 bases between them. CDR1 ENHRY and CDR2 SYGVKD come from the germline V gene. The CDR3 DNA reads TGTGCCATCAGTCCGGACAGCGAGCAGTACTTC. It specifies CAISPDSEQYF.

V usage is TRBV6-5 and J usage is TRBJ2-5, with TRBD2 as a possible D gene (6 bases). CDR1 is MNHEY, CDR2 SVGAGI, per germline. V was shortened by 0 bases and J by 4 bases, with 12 bases between the two germline ends. The CDR3 is 15 amino acids. This CDR3 reads CASSYSSGVGETQYF. CDR3 bases: TGTGCCAGCAGTTACTCGTCGGGGGTTGGAGAGACCCAGTACTTC.

The chain links TRBV5-6 to TRBJ2-5; 9 bases line up with TRBD1. The CDR3 runs 19 residues. The germline V gene has CDR1 SGHDT and CDR2 YYEEEE. The junction had 18 bases not matched to a gene; V was cut back by 4 bases and J by 2 bases. CDR3 bases: TGTGCCAGCAGCCGATCCGGGACAGGGCTTTTTTTGTCACAAGAGACCCAGTACTTC. Its protein product is CASSRSGTGLFLSQETQYF.

This clone was observed a single time. This sequence joins TRBV14 and TRBJ2-5, with D possibly matching TRBD1 (6 bases). Between the trimmed V and J ends, which lost 1 base and 5 bases, there was a span of 11 bases. CDR1 is SGHDN, CDR2 FVKESK, per germline. The CDR3 spans 14 residues. In DNA, the CDR3 is TGTGCCAGCAGCCAAGGGACAGTTGTGGAGACCCAGTACTTC. This encodes CASSQGTVVETQYF.

This clone was found once. V is TRBV4-3 and J is TRBJ2-7; TRBD2 matches at 11 bases. J was trimmed by 6 bases and V by 1 base; bases with no gene match: 2. Germline V CDR1 and CDR2: LGHNA, YSLEER. There are 14 residues in the CDR3. The CDR3 reads CASSQGLAGSEQYF. The CDR3 nucleotides are TGCGCCAGCAGCCAAGGACTAGCGGGAAGCGAGCAGTACTTC.

The chain combines TRBV7-2 with TRBJ1-2, with a tentative D call TRBD1 (5 bases). In germline, CDR1 is SGHTA, CDR2 FQGNSA. Trimming took off 3 bases at V and 4 bases at J, with 9 bases between the two ends. The CDR3 length is 13 residues. CDR3: CASSLTDLYGYTF. In DNA form, the CDR3 reads TGTGCCAGCAGCTTGACAGATCTCTATGGCTACACCTTC.

The V gene is TRBV19, the J gene TRBJ2-3, with a tentative D call TRBD2 (6 bases). Germline V gene lookup returns CDR1 LNHDA and CDR2 SQIVND (reference sequence). The CDR3 is 15 residues long. V lost 3 bases, J lost 2 bases, and 12 bases lay in between. The CDR3 sequence is CASSIAAGLTDTQYF. The CDR3 region has the DNA TGTGCCAGTAGTATTGCGGCGGGACTCACAGATACGCAGTATTTT.

The rearrangement uses TRBV6-1 and TRBJ2-1; 9 positions agree with TRBD2. Germline CDR1 is MNHNS and CDR2 is SASEGT. The CDR3 is 16 residues long. Unmatched junction bases numbered 8, after V lost 2 bases and J lost 6 bases. The CDR3 reads CASSEWNSGSGNEQFF. DNA for the CDR3: TGTGCCAGCAGTGAATGGAATAGCGGGAGTGGCAATGAGCAGTTCTTC.

This clone was recorded once. The rearrangement links TRBV6-5 to TRBJ1-2; D is perhaps TRBD1 (6 bases). V lost 6 bases, J lost 6 bases, and 20 bases lay in between. The CDR3 loop spans 15 amino acids. Germline V gives CDR1 MNHEY, CDR2 SVGAGI. The DNA of the CDR3 is TGTGCCAGCAGACTCACAGGGAACTCCGCTAATGGCTACACCTTC. Its protein is CASRLTGNSANGYTF.

CDR3 sequence reads: CASSSQTAGSYNEQFF. The DNA of the CDR3 is TGTGCCAGCAGTTCGCAAACGGCAGGCTCCTACAATGAGCAGTTCTTC. V and J are TRBV27 and TRBJ2-1; D gene uncertain. This CDR3 region has 16 residues. Germline V gene data show CDR1 as MNHEY and CDR2 as SMNVEV (reference sequence). The V end was cut by 4 bases, the J end by 0 bases, with 13 bases between.

This chain joins TRBV23-1 and TRBJ1-5; D gene unclear. TRBV23-1 is treated as an ORF (open reading frame) with a function not yet certain. The germline V and J ends were trimmed by 3 bases and 0 bases, with 12 bases remaining between them. The CDR3 runs 16 residues. The CDR3 nucleotides read TGCGCCAGCAGTCATCCCGGAGGATATAGCAATCAGCCCCAGCATTTT. Its translation is CASSHPGGYSNQPQHF.

CDR3 in DNA: TGTGCCAGCAGCTTAGGGAGGGCCGAGACCCAGTACTTC. Translated: CASSLGRAETQYF. V and J are TRBV7-2 and TRBJ2-5; a possible D gene is TRBD2 (6 bases). The V gene's germline CDR1 is SGHTA and CDR2 FQGNSA. The length of the CDR3 is 13 residues. V was shortened by 1 base and J by 5 bases, with 8 bases between the two germline ends.

The table lists this clone with a count of one. V and J are TRBV19 and TRBJ1-1; no reliable D call. V lost 3 bases and J 11 bases, leaving 10 bases between the germline ends. Germline values: CDR1 LNHDA, CDR2 SQIVND (reference sequence). The CDR3 spans 11 residues. The DNA of the CDR3 is TGTGCCAGTAGTATCCAGCGTGGGGCTTTCTTT. As protein: CASSIQRGAFF.

The chain links TRBV28 to TRBJ2-2; 16 bases are shared with TRBD2. The CDR3 length is 18 residues. The ends lost 4 bases at V and 4 bases at J; junction bases unmatched: 6. CDR1 is MDHEN and CDR2 is SYDVKM in the germline V gene. CDR3 in DNA: TGTGCCAGCAGTTCTGGGACTAGCGGGAGGGCCATCACCGGGGAGCTGTTTTTT. Protein product: CASSSGTSGRAITGELFF.

This chain connects TRBV30 to TRBJ1-3; D is unclear. The V end lost 2 bases, the J end lost 0 bases, and 8 bases lay between the germline ends. From germline, CDR1 is GTSNPN and CDR2 SVGIG (reference sequence). The CDR3 length is 14 residues. CDR3 in amino acids: CAWSSGSSGNTIYF. The CDR3 DNA reads TGTGCCTGGAGTTCCGGGAGCTCTGGAAACACCATATATTTT.

The J gene is TRBJ2-1, the V gene TRBV7-3; TRBD2 matches at 7 bases. Per the germline V gene, CDR1 is SGHTA and CDR2 is FQGTGA. With 3 bases clipped from V and 1 base from J, the junction kept 9 bases outside the gene matches. This CDR3 comprises 17 residues. The CDR3 protein is CASSFSREVTSYNEQFF. In DNA form, the CDR3 reads TGTGCCAGCAGCTTTAGCCGGGAGGTAACATCCTACAATGAGCAGTTCTTC.

V usage is TRBV30 and J usage is TRBJ2-6; D remains unclear. The V end was cut by 0 bases, the J end by 4 bases, with 7 bases between. The CDR3 contains 14 residues. CDR1 is GTSNPN, CDR2 SVGIG, per germline (reference sequence). The CDR3 sequence is CAWSVMRGANVLTF. The CDR3 region has the DNA TGTGCCTGGAGTGTAATGAGGGGGGCCAACGTCCTGACTTTC.

The chain recombines TRBV4-3 with TRBJ1-3; D is possibly TRBD1 (6 bases). The CDR3 extends over 16 amino acids. V was clipped by 3 bases and J by 4 bases, with 16 bases between them. CDR1 and CDR2 (germline): LGHNA, YSLEER. The CDR3 is CASSQDSSTVGNTIYF. CDR3 bases: TGCGCCAGCAGCCAGGACAGCTCGACAGTAGGAAACACCATATATTTT.

The chain has TRBV5-1 and TRBJ1-1; weak D call: TRBD1 (5 bases). Germline V gene lookup returns CDR1 SGHRS and CDR2 YFSETQ. The CDR3 has 17 amino acids. V gave up 0 bases and J gave up 4 bases, with 19 bases separating them. CDR3 nucleotide sequence: TGCGCCAGCAGCTTGGGTAAGGGACTGTCAAAGGGCACTGAAGCTTTCTTT. It encodes CASSLGKGLSKGTEAFF.

The chain links TRBV7-2 to TRBJ2-3; TRBD2 aligns across 10 bases. V lost 1 base and J lost 6; bases outside the gene matches: 7. There are 16 residues in the CDR3. CDR1 and CDR2 (germline): SGHTA, FQGNSA. DNA of the CDR3: TGTGCCAGCAGCTTAGGAGCTAGCGGGAGTTTGGATACGCAGTATTTT. Translation gives CASSLGASGSLDTQYF.